Included here is one TCR beta chain sequence, with context. The antigen remains undetermined. The data were produced by immunoSEQ multiplex PCR, yet TCRdb's version contains in-frame clones alone and is incomplete. The data hold 90,000 to 100,000 clones, with 80% to 95% observed a single time. The entry originates in a study of PD-1 blockade in classical Hodgkin lymphoma. At the level of the study: Intravenous nivolumab at 3 mg/kg was given to patients every 2 weeks.

Whole-study results and caveats: The repertoire differences lack a defined cause, possibly disease activity or prior therapy. The study found that TCR diversity rose significantly by C4D1 in CD4+ but not CD8+ cells.

The ends were cut back, 2 bases at V and 2 bases at J, with 12 bases in the middle. Germline V gene lookup returns CDR1 SGHRS and CDR2 YFSETQ. This CDR3 has 15 residues. All trial patients relapsed after autologous stem cell transplantation. Progressive disease, partial response or complete response was each patient's best response. The receptor comes from a human donor with classical Hodgkin lymphoma. The sequencing here drew on peripheral blood mononuclear cells (PBMCs), taken at baseline. The chain joins TRBV5-1 to TRBJ2-3, with D perhaps matching TRBD2 (6 bases). CDR3 DNA: TGCGCCAGCAGCTTAGTCGCGGGAACCACAGATACGCAGTATTTT. Its protein is CASSLVAGTTDTQYF.